This paragraph reports one TCR beta chain. Its target is not known. A CD45RO/CCR7/CD25/CD127/CD95/CD27 panel sorted naive, central memory, regulatory and stem cell-like memory CD4+ cells. This sample stems from a study of beta chain features in type 1 diabetes. The CDR3 totals 14 residues. V shed 4 bases and J 3 bases; nucleotides not matched to a gene: 4. Germline V gene lookup returns CDR1 SGHRS and CDR2 YFSETQ. Expressed TCRB transcripts were sequenced, since all the RNA that had been isolated was reverse transcribed. The method was immunoSEQ multiplex PCR; TCRdb's version includes in-frame clones alone and lacks a portion of them. The sample lists 150,000 to 200,000 clones; about 13% were seen once. Findings and caveats of the study: Naive, central memory and Treg TCRB repertoires seemed to resemble each other more closely in patients than they did in healthy donors.

The rearrangement joins TRBV5-1 to TRBJ2-1; 7 positions agree with TRBD2. The sequencing sample was made of central memory CD4+ T cells from blood. This sequence was found in a woman between 18 and 29 years old in good health. CDR3 protein: CASSGGVGYNEQFF. The CDR3 DNA reads as TGCGCCAGCAGCGGGGGGGTAGGCTACAATGAGCAGTTCTTC.